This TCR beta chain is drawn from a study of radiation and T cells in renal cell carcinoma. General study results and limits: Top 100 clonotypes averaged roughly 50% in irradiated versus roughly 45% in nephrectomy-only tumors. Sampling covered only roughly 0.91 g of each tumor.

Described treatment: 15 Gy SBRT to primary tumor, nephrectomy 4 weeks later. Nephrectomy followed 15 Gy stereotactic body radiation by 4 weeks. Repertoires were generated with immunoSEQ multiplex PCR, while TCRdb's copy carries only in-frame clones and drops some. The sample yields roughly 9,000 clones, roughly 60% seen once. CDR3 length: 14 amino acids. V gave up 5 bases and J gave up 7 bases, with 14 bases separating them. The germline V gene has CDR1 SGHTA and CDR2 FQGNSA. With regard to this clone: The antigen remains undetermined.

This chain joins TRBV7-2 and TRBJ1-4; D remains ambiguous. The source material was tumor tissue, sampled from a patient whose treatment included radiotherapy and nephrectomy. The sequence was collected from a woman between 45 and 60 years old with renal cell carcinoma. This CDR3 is CASSVGQKGEKLFF. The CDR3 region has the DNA TGTGCCAGCAGCGTGGGTCAGAAGGGTGAAAAACTGTTTTTT.